Each of the 21 T cell receptor beta chains below was sequenced from the same sample in a study of human T cells and chemical hapten exposure. MiXCR, applied by TCRdb to the RACE reads, yields one record per CDR3 protein. Of 80,000 to 100,000 distinct CDR3 sequences in the sample, 25% to 30% were seen once. This sample's time point: patch test 3, about 24 weeks after DPC sensitization. Treatment in this sample: therapeutic diphenylcyclopropenone sensitization with weekly scalp DPC. The specimen comprised whole blood, sampled in connection with sensitization to the hapten diphenylcyclopropenone (DPC). The origin of the receptors is a man aged 35 to 55 with alopecia areata. Some clones in this sample may be carry-over from other donors' samples.

The J gene is TRBJ1-5, the V gene TRBV6-4; 8 bases match TRBD1. The germline V gene has CDR1 MRHNA and CDR2 SNTAGT. The CDR3 runs 15 residues. With V trimmed by 10 bases and J by 5 bases, 13 bases remained unmatched. In nucleotides, the CDR3 is TGTGCCATCGAGTATCCGGGACAGGAGGATCAGCCCCAGCATTTT. This codes for CAIEYPGQEDQPQHF.

This clonotype appeared many times. This chain joins TRBV20-1 and TRBJ2-5; D not certain. This CDR3 has 14 amino acids. Germline V gene lookup returns CDR1 DFQATT and CDR2 SNEGSKA (reference sequence). Trimming took 5 bases from V and 0 from J, leaving 13 bases between them. The CDR3, as DNA: TGCAGTGCTCCCCGTCCCAATTACCAAGAGACCCAGTACTTC. This encodes CSAPRPNYQETQYF.

The J gene is TRBJ1-1, the V gene TRBV7-9, with 8 bases lining up with TRBD1. V lost 5 bases and J lost 5; bases outside the gene matches: 4. Germline V gene sequence: CDR1 SEHNR, CDR2 FQNEAQ (reference sequence). CDR3 length: 13 amino acids. CDR3 sequence: CASSPRTGTEAFF. The DNA of the CDR3 is TGTGCCAGCAGCCCTAGGACAGGGACTGAAGCTTTCTTT.

V and J are TRBV12-3 or TRBV12-4 and TRBJ2-3; D gene ambiguous. Trimming removed 5 bases from V and 4 bases from J, with 13 bases in between. CDR3 length: 14 amino acids. CDR3 protein: CASSPNKAADTQYF. Written as DNA, the CDR3 is TGTGCCAGCAGTCCCAATAAAGCCGCAGATACGCAGTATTTT.

This clonotype was seen only a few times. The rearrangement uses TRBV28 and TRBJ2-5; a weak D match, TRBD2 (7 bases). Germline V gives CDR1 MDHEN, CDR2 SYDVKM. The CDR3 has 16 amino acids. Trimming left V 3 bases short and J 3 bases short, with 17 bases between. CDR3 sequence (DNA): TGTGCCAGCAGTTTTGGCGGGGGCGCGACTGAAGAGACCCAGTACTTC. Translated: CASSFGGGATEETQYF.

CDR3 coding DNA: TGTGCCAGCAGCTCGAGGGTATCGGAGACCCAGTACTTC. Translation: CASSSRVSETQYF. The chain carries TRBV13 and TRBJ2-5; perhaps TRBD2 as D (5 bases). In germline, CDR1 is PRHDT, CDR2 FYEKMQ (reference sequence). This CDR3 comprises 13 residues. V was cut by 4 bases and J by 5 bases, with 11 bases left in between.

J is TRBJ2-7 and V is TRBV28; the match to TRBD1 covers 8 bases. The V and J ends lost 2 bases and 1 base, in that order; junction bases with no gene match: 1. Germline V CDR1 and CDR2: MDHEN, SYDVKM. The CDR3 consists of 14 residues. Here the CDR3 DNA reads TGTGCCAGCAGTTTAACAGGGGGATCCTACGAGCAGTACTTC. This sequence encodes CASSLTGGSYEQYF.

The chain recombines TRBV7-3 with TRBJ2-1; 9 bases agree with TRBD2. V shed 2 bases, J shed 0 bases, and the junction held 17 bases outside the gene matches. The CDR3 consists of 21 residues. Germline lookup yields CDR1 SGHTA and CDR2 FQGTGA. CDR3 loop: CASSLYPPQSAGGRSYNEQFF. The CDR3 nucleotides are TGTGCCAGCAGCTTATACCCCCCCCAGTCAGCGGGAGGCCGCTCCTACAATGAGCAGTTCTTC.

In this sample, this clonotype turned up a few times. The chain is built from TRBV5-6 and TRBJ1-5; 9 nucleotides match TRBD1. This CDR3 is 15 amino acids long. The germline V gene encodes CDR1 SGHDT and CDR2 YYEEEE. V was clipped by 3 bases and J by 6 bases; unmatched bases: 7. The CDR3 sequence: CASSSDRGRPQPQHF. The CDR3 DNA follows: TGTGCCAGCAGCTCCGACAGGGGGAGGCCTCAGCCCCAGCATTTT.

The gene calls are TRBV6-6 and TRBJ2-2; D gene ambiguous. Deletions cut 2 bases from V and 6 bases from J, with 7 bases between. CDR3 length equals 13 residues. The germline gives CDR1 MNHNY, CDR2 SVGAGI (reference sequence). The CDR3 nucleotides read TGTGCCAGCAGTTACGATTATGCCGGGGAGCTGTTTTTT. This sequence encodes CASSYDYAGELFF.

The rearrangement links TRBV5-6 to TRBJ1-2; D is uncertain. The CDR3 is 14 residues long. CDR1 SGHDT and CDR2 YYEEEE come from the germline V gene. Between the trimmed V and J ends, which lost 3 bases and 4 bases, there was a span of 13 bases. CDR3 residues: CASSSAGRFYGYTF. The CDR3 DNA is TGTGCCAGCAGCTCCGCCGGGAGGTTCTATGGCTACACCTTC.

V and J are TRBV4-3 and TRBJ2-3; 9 bases map to TRBD2. The J segment lost 4 bases and the V segment lost 1 base, leaving 9 bases of the junction unmatched. This CDR3 spans 17 amino acids. Germline V gene data show CDR1 as LGHNA and CDR2 as YSLEER. DNA of the CDR3: TGCGCCAGCAGCCAAGGGTTTAGCGGGAGTAGCCCAGATACGCAGTATTTT. It yields the protein CASSQGFSGSSPDTQYF.

This clonotype was counted only a few times. This chain connects TRBV7-8 to TRBJ2-3; tentative D call: TRBD1 (6 bases). The CDR3 runs 15 residues. The V end was cut by 5 bases, the J end by 0 bases, with 12 bases between. CDR1 and CDR2 from the germline V gene are SGHVS and FQNEAQ. The CDR3 here is CASSPWTDSTDTQYF. The CDR3 DNA is TGTGCCAGCAGCCCCTGGACAGATAGCACAGATACGCAGTATTTT.

V gene TRBV5-1 combines with J gene TRBJ2-3; D uncertain. Deletions cut 5 bases from V and 3 bases from J, with 13 bases between. Germline V gene lookup returns CDR1 SGHRS and CDR2 YFSETQ. CDR3 length equals 14 residues. The CDR3 here is CASRAAFGTDTQYF. The CDR3 bases are TGCGCCAGCAGGGCGGCGTTCGGAACAGATACGCAGTATTTT.

The sample holds a few counts of this clonotype. The chain uses TRBV20-1 and TRBJ2-5, with 7 nucleotides matching TRBD2. There are 14 residues in the CDR3. Losses at the gene ends were 0 bases for V and 8 bases for J; bases not matched to a gene: 9. Looked up from germline, CDR1 is DFQATT and CDR2 is SNEGSKA (reference sequence). CDR3 coding DNA: TGCAGTGCTAGAGATTATAGGGACTACAGAACCCAGTACTTC. Translation gives CSARDYRDYRTQYF.

This clonotype was seen a few times. The chain recombines TRBV12-3 or TRBV12-4 with TRBJ2-7; no firm D call. This CDR3 contains 14 residues. V lost 3 bases to trimming and J lost 2 bases, with 11 bases between them. The CDR3 spells CASSFWQKTYEQYF. The CDR3 coding sequence is TGTGCCAGCAGTTTCTGGCAGAAGACCTACGAGCAGTACTTC.

The chain has TRBV7-2 and TRBJ2-6, with TRBD1 matching 7 bases. The CDR3 has 17 amino acids. The V and J ends lost 5 bases and 0 bases, in that order; junction bases with no gene match: 7. Germline-derived CDR1 and CDR2 are SGHTA and FQGNSA. The CDR3 sequence: CASSTRQGTSGANVLTF. The CDR3 DNA reads TGTGCCAGCAGCACCAGACAGGGCACCTCTGGGGCCAACGTCCTGACTTTC. Complete variable domain (other parts from reference TRBV7-2 and TRBJ2-6): GAGVSQSPSNKVTEKGKDVELRCDPISGHTALYWYRQSLGQGLEFLIYFQGNSAPDKSGLPSDRFSAERTGGSVSTLTIQRTQQEDSAVYLCASSTRQGTSGANVLTFGAGSRLTVL.

In this sample, this clonotype turned up a few times. V and J are TRBV2 and TRBJ2-1; 13 bases are shared with TRBD2. Germline trimming cut 4 bases from V and 8 bases from J; bases unmatched to any gene: 5. There are 15 residues in the CDR3. Germline V gives CDR1 SNHLY, CDR2 FYNNEI. DNA of the CDR3: TGTGCCAGCAGTGGGGGACTAGCGGGAAGCGATGAGCAGTTCTTC. Protein: CASSGGLAGSDEQFF.

The CDR3 sequence: CASSQGAGLFEQFF. The DNA for the CDR3 is TGCGCCAGCAGCCAAGGTGCGGGCCTCTTCGAGCAGTTCTTC. The rearrangement uses TRBV4-3 and TRBJ2-1, with D perhaps TRBD2 (5 bases). The CDR3 runs 14 residues. V was clipped by 1 base and J by 10 bases, with 14 bases between them. Germline V CDR1 and CDR2: LGHNA, YSLEER.

The V gene is TRBV6-5, the J gene TRBJ2-1; a possible D gene is TRBD2 (6 bases). Germline loops: CDR1 MNHEY, CDR2 SVGAGI. With 6 bases removed from V and 4 bases from J, the gap between germline ends came to 19 bases. The CDR3 is 16 residues long. CDR3 DNA sequence: TGTGCCAGCAGCCACACTGGGGGGAGGCCGTACAATGAGCAGTTCTTC. Amino acid sequence: CASSHTGGRPYNEQFF.

The chain combines TRBV30 with TRBJ1-6, with 7 bases identical to TRBD1. This CDR3 is built from 13 residues. V trimming: 2 bases; J trimming: 12 bases; junction bases outside the gene matches: 7. CDR1 GTSNPN and CDR2 SVGIG come from the germline V gene (reference sequence). The chain's CDR3 is CAWSQDRRQPLHF. CDR3 DNA: TGTGCCTGGAGTCAGGACAGGCGGCAACCCCTCCACTTT.